The 31 T cell receptor beta chains below were found in one sample sequenced in a study of control samples from healthy donors and cancer patients. Assay used: immunoSEQ multiplex PCR; TCRdb lists only in-frame clones, some missing. Here the sample spans approximately 190,000 clones, 90% to 95% being singletons. Specimen: blood. Every receptor here comes from a man aged 25-40 years in good health.

V is TRBV29-1 and J is TRBJ1-4; 8 bases line up with TRBD1. The V gene's germline CDR1 is SQVTM and CDR2 ANQGSEA. J was trimmed by 7 bases and V by 5 bases; bases with no gene match: 12. The CDR3 has 15 amino acids. CDR3 in amino acids: CSVSPAGQGTEKLFF. CDR3 coding DNA: TGCAGCGTTTCCCCCGCAGGACAGGGTACTGAAAAACTGTTTTTT.

V gene TRBV11-3 combines with J gene TRBJ2-4, with D perhaps matching TRBD2 (5 bases). V lost 3 bases, J lost 8 bases, and 11 bases lay in between. The CDR3 consists of 13 residues. The germline gives CDR1 SGHNT, CDR2 YENEEA. The chain's CDR3 is CASSFTGSDIQYF. In nucleotides, the CDR3 is TGTGCCAGCAGCTTTACGGGGTCCGACATTCAGTACTTC.

This clone has a single count. The V and J genes are TRBV27 and TRBJ2-1, with D possibly matching TRBD1 (7 bases). The CDR3 extends over 13 amino acids. Trimming left V 6 bases short and J 10 bases short, with 16 bases between. The germline V gene has CDR1 MNHEY and CDR2 SMNVEV (reference sequence). The CDR3 reads CASSPSQGGEQFF. The CDR3 DNA is TGTGCCAGCAGCCCCTCTCAGGGGGGCGAGCAGTTCTTC.

In its sample, this clone was seen once. The V and J genes are TRBV6-5 and TRBJ1-3; D is perhaps TRBD1 (5 bases). Germline V CDR1 and CDR2: MNHEY, SVGAGI. Trimming pared 7 bases from V and 0 bases from J, leaving 13 bases between. There are 15 residues in the CDR3. The CDR3 nucleotides read TGTGCCAGCACCCCGGGGCTGCACTCTGGAAACACCATATATTTT. Its protein product is CASTPGLHSGNTIYF.

The genes are TRBV15 and TRBJ2-3; 8 bases match TRBD2. CDR1 and CDR2 (germline): LNHNV, YYDKDF (reference sequence). V was clipped by 1 base and J by 1 base; unmatched bases: 4. CDR3 length equals 16 residues. The CDR3 is CATSRGPAGGTDTQYF. DNA of the CDR3: TGTGCCACCAGCAGAGGACCAGCGGGGGGCACAGATACGCAGTATTTT.

In regard to this clone: Within the sample, other DNA sequences also encode this same CDR3. This chain links TRBV3-1 (or the pseudogene TRBV3-2) with TRBJ1-2; TRBD1 is a possible D gene (5 bases). This CDR3 has 12 amino acids. V lost 1 base and J lost 6, with 6 bases in between. In germline, CDR1 is LGHDT, CDR2 YNNKEL (reference sequence). CDR3 coding DNA: TGTGCCAGCAGCCAAGGCAGGGATGGCTACACCTTC. Translated, it gives CASSQGRDGYTF.

The chain couples TRBV3-1 (or the pseudogene TRBV3-2) to TRBJ2-2; TRBD1 agrees at 8 bases. Trimming at V came to 2 bases and at J to 2 bases, leaving 7 bases not matched to a gene. The V gene's germline CDR1 is LGHDT and CDR2 YNNKEL (reference sequence). The CDR3 contains 17 residues. CDR3 sequence: CASSQYKQGGNTGELFF. As DNA, the CDR3 is TGTGCCAGCAGCCAATATAAACAGGGGGGAAACACCGGGGAGCTGTTTTTT.

V gene TRBV4-1 combines with J gene TRBJ2-7, with a tentative D call TRBD2 (6 bases). The length of the CDR3 is 14 residues. The ends were cut back, 3 bases at V and 5 bases at J, with 14 bases in the middle. Germline CDR1 and CDR2: MGHRA and YSYEKL. The CDR3 reads CASSQETRIHEQYF. CDR3 DNA sequence: TGCGCCAGCAGCCAGGAGACTAGGATACACGAGCAGTACTTC.

The rearrangement uses TRBV3-1 (or the pseudogene TRBV3-2) and TRBJ1-2; maybe TRBD1 (5 bases). Trimming took off 0 bases at V and 1 base at J, with 12 bases between the two ends. The CDR3 has 16 amino acids. The germline V gene has CDR1 LGHDT and CDR2 YNNKEL (reference sequence). The CDR3 loop is CASSQDRQTVNYGYTF. CDR3 nucleotides: TGTGCCAGCAGCCAAGATCGTCAGACAGTTAACTATGGCTACACCTTC.

This clone was seen just once. The rearrangement links TRBV2 to TRBJ2-2, with D maybe TRBD2 (6 bases). Germline CDR1 is SNHLY and CDR2 is FYNNEI. Trimming removed 9 bases at V and 2 bases at J, with 16 bases between. The length of the CDR3 is 15 residues. The CDR3 DNA sequence: TGTGCCAGGGGGGGAGAGGTCACAAACACCGGGGAGCTGTTTTTT. Protein product: CARGGEVTNTGELFF.

This CDR3 reads CASSLEGQGRDGYTF. The CDR3 DNA follows: TGTGCCAGCAGCTTAGAGGGACAGGGAAGGGATGGCTACACCTTC. The J gene is TRBJ1-2, the V gene TRBV7-9; 9 nucleotides line up with TRBD1. J gave up 6 bases and V 1 base, and 6 bases lay outside the gene matches. Germline CDR1 and CDR2: SEHNR and FQNEAQ (reference sequence). CDR3 length equals 15 residues. Full variable domain (rest looked up from reference TRBV7-9 and TRBJ1-2): DTGVSQNPRHKITKRGQNVTFRCDPISEHNRLYWYRQTLGQGPEFLTYFQNEAQLEKSRLLSDRFSAERPKGSFSTLEIQRTEQGDSAMYLCASSLEGQGRDGYTFGSGTRLTVV.

V and J are TRBV24-1 and TRBJ2-5; the match to TRBD1 covers 8 bases. Per germline, CDR1 KGHDR and CDR2 SFDVKD. The CDR3 has 16 residues. J gave up 3 bases and V 3 bases, and 8 bases lay outside the gene matches. CDR3 DNA sequence: TGTGCCACCAGTGATCCAGGACAGGGAGGAAAAGAGACCCAGTACTTC. This codes for CATSDPGQGGKETQYF.

Turning to this clone: The junction and the germline gene differ at one end; a read error may be behind it. The V and J genes are TRBV13 and TRBJ2-7; no firm D call. The germline V gene has CDR1 PRHDT and CDR2 FYEKMQ (reference sequence). This CDR3 spans 15 amino acids. This CDR3 is CASSLKSRFSDEQYF. DNA for the CDR3: TGTGCCAGCAGCTTAAAATCTAGATTCTCCGACGAGCAGTACTTC.

V and J are TRBV6-5 and TRBJ2-6; D ambiguous. Germline loops: CDR1 MNHEY, CDR2 SVGAGI. The germline V and J ends were trimmed by 6 bases and 3 bases, with 12 bases remaining between them. The CDR3 has 15 residues. CDR3 bases: TGTGCCAGCAGCCCCCGCCCGAGTGGGGCCAACGTCCTGACTTTC. Protein sequence: CASSPRPSGANVLTF.

The gene calls are TRBV6-2 or TRBV6-3 and TRBJ1-1, with a tentative D call TRBD1 (6 bases). V lost 5 bases and J lost 1, with 17 bases in between. Germline CDR1 MNHEY, CDR2 SVGEGT. The CDR3 runs to 16 residues. For the CDR3, the DNA is TGTGCCAGCAGTCAATCTCGGCGGACAGCGAACACTGAAGCTTTCTTT. It translates to CASSQSRRTANTEAFF.

V gene TRBV20-1 combines with J gene TRBJ2-7; unclear D gene. CDR3 length: 11 residues. Germline V gene lookup returns CDR1 DFQATT and CDR2 SNEGSKA (reference sequence). V lost 4 bases and J 4 bases, leaving 8 bases between the germline ends. CDR3 residues: CSAKGNYEQYF. CDR3 sequence (DNA): TGCAGTGCTAAGGGAAATTACGAGCAGTACTTC.

This chain uses TRBV27 with TRBJ1-6; D is unresolved. Germline CDR1 and CDR2: MNHEY and SMNVEV (reference sequence). The V end lost 6 bases, the J end lost 5 bases, and 8 bases lay between the germline ends. This CDR3 is built from 13 residues. CDR3 region: CASSGGNNSPLHF. In nucleotides, the CDR3 is TGTGCCAGCAGCGGCGGCAATAATTCACCCCTCCACTTT.

This clone was seen only once. The chain carries TRBV7-8 and TRBJ1-2; TRBD1 might be the D (5 bases). This CDR3 comprises 14 residues. Between the trimmed V and J ends, which lost 1 base and 5 bases, there was a span of 11 bases. The germline V gene encodes CDR1 SGHVS and CDR2 FQNEAQ. The CDR3 region has the DNA TGTGCCAGCAGCTTAGTAGGGGAAGGATATGGCTACACCTTC. Its translation is CASSLVGEGYGYTF.

DNA of the CDR3: TGTGCCAGCAGGCAGGGGGGGTACACCGGGGAGCTGTTTTTT. Its protein product is CASRQGGYTGELFF. This chain uses TRBV7-9 with TRBJ2-2; TRBD1 or TRBD2 may be the D gene (7 bases each). The CDR3 contains 14 residues. V shed 6 bases and J shed 3 bases, with 11 bases lying between them. The germline V gene has CDR1 SEHNR and CDR2 FQNEAQ (reference sequence).

This clone has just one count. The rearrangement uses TRBV12-3 or TRBV12-4 and TRBJ2-7; no definite D call. CDR3 size: 12 residues. Trimming stripped 4 bases from V and 7 bases from J, with 11 bases between. Written as DNA, the CDR3 is TGTGCCAGCAGTTCCTTTTCAAATGAGCAGTACTTC. Amino acid sequence: CASSSFSNEQYF.

The CDR3 nucleotides read TGTGCCAGCAGCTTAGGCGGGGGGGCCGTTGAGACCCAGTACTTC. Protein product: CASSLGGGAVETQYF. The chain links TRBV7-2 to TRBJ2-5, with 9 bases that match TRBD2. CDR1 and CDR2 from the germline V gene are SGHTA and FQGNSA. This CDR3 is built from 15 residues. V dropped 1 base and J dropped 5; count of bases not matched to a gene: 5.

This rearrangement joins TRBV30 to TRBJ1-5; D may be TRBD1 (6 bases). The germline CDR1 and CDR2 sequences are GTSNPN and SVGIG (reference sequence). The CDR3 sequence is 13 residues long. V lost 4 bases and J lost 4, with 11 bases in between. DNA for the CDR3: TGTGCCTGGAACGGGGGCCCTAATCAGCCCCAGCATTTT. It encodes CAWNGGPNQPQHF.

The chain joins TRBV3-1 (or the pseudogene TRBV3-2) to TRBJ2-3; tentatively, D is TRBD2 (5 bases). Germline-derived CDR1 and CDR2 are LGHDT and YNNKEL (reference sequence). The CDR3 has 17 amino acids. V lost 1 base, J lost 2 bases, and 16 bases lay in between. Here the CDR3 reads CASSQGKLVGPTDTQYF. The CDR3 DNA follows: TGTGCCAGCAGCCAAGGAAAACTAGTAGGGCCCACAGATACGCAGTATTTT.

This chain uses TRBV10-1 with TRBJ2-7; 8 bases align to TRBD1. CDR1 is WNHNN, CDR2 SYGVQD, per germline (reference sequence). V lost 9 bases to trimming and J lost 7 bases; unmatched junction nucleotides: 8. The length of the CDR3 is 12 residues. This CDR3 is CASSQGVSEQYF. CDR3 nucleotide sequence: TGCGCCAGTTCACAGGGGGTGAGTGAGCAGTACTTC.

The chain links TRBV6-6 to TRBJ1-1; a possible D gene is TRBD1 (5 bases). V was clipped by 7 bases and J by 1 base, with 13 bases between them. Germline assignment: CDR1 MNHNY and CDR2 SVGAGI (reference sequence). The CDR3 has 14 residues. The CDR3 spells CASNPAGGNTEAFF. CDR3 DNA: TGTGCCAGCAACCCCGCGGGGGGGAACACTGAAGCTTTCTTT.

V gene TRBV10-2 combines with J gene TRBJ1-2; TRBD1 agrees at 7 bases. This CDR3 is 16 amino acids long. The junction had 8 bases not matched to a gene; V was cut back by 3 bases and J by 1 base. Germline V gives CDR1 WSHSY, CDR2 SAAADI. The CDR3 here is CASSESGTVVNYGYTF. In DNA, the CDR3 is TGCGCCAGCAGTGAATCGGGGACAGTAGTTAACTATGGCTACACCTTC.

The chain is built from TRBV27 and TRBJ2-1; TRBD2 is a possible D gene (7 bases). The CDR3 is 15 residues long. Germline V gene sequence: CDR1 MNHEY, CDR2 SMNVEV (reference sequence). Trimming took 2 bases from V and 8 from J, leaving 16 bases between them. The CDR3, as DNA: TGTGCCAGCAGTTTACGTGGGGGGGGCACCGATGAGCAGTTCTTC. This codes for CASSLRGGGTDEQFF.

The chain links TRBV9 to TRBJ2-6; 7 positions match TRBD2. Per the germline V gene, CDR1 is SGDLS and CDR2 is YYNGEE. There are 18 residues in the CDR3. V shed 0 bases and J 0 bases; nucleotides not matched to a gene: 6. Here the CDR3 reads CASSVAGTTISGANVLTF. The CDR3 nucleotides read TGTGCCAGCAGCGTAGCGGGGACTACTATCTCTGGGGCCAACGTCCTGACTTTC.

The chain combines TRBV27 with TRBJ2-1; no firm D call. The germline V gene encodes CDR1 MNHEY and CDR2 SMNVEV (reference sequence). This CDR3 is built from 11 residues. V lost 6 bases and J lost 8, with 8 bases in between. The DNA for the CDR3 is TGTGCCAGCAGCCTCAGGCATGAGCAGTTCTTC. It yields the protein CASSLRHEQFF.

V and J are TRBV5-1 and TRBJ2-1, with D tentatively TRBD2 (7 bases). The germline CDR1 and CDR2 sequences are SGHRS and YFSETQ. The CDR3 totals 16 residues. V was cut by 6 bases and J by 6 bases, with 22 bases left in between. The CDR3 here is CASTTTTGGRGNEQFF. CDR3 nucleotide sequence: TGCGCCAGCACCACGACCACCGGGGGGCGGGGCAATGAGCAGTTCTTC.

V is TRBV7-8 and J is TRBJ1-2, with D tentatively TRBD1 (6 bases). The CDR3 loop spans 15 amino acids. CDR1 and CDR2 from the germline V gene are SGHVS and FQNEAQ. V gave up 5 bases and J gave up 5 bases, with 18 bases separating them. The CDR3 DNA sequence: TGTGCCAGCAGCACGCGACAGGACTCGACATATGGCTACACCTTC. Translated, it gives CASSTRQDSTYGYTF.